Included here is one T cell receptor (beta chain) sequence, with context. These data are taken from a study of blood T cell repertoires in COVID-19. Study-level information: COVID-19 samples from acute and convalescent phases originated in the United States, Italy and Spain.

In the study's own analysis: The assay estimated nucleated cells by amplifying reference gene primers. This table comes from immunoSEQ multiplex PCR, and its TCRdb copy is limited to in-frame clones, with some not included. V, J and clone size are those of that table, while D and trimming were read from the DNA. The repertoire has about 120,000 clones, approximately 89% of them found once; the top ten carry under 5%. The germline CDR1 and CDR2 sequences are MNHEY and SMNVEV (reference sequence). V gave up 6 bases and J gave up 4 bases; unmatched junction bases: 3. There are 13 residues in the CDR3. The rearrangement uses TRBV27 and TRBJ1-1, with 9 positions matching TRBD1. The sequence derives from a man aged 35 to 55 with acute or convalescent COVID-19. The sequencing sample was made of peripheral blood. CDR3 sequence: CASRDRGATEAFF. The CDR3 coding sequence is TGTGCCAGCAGGGACAGGGGAGCCACTGAAGCTTTCTTT.